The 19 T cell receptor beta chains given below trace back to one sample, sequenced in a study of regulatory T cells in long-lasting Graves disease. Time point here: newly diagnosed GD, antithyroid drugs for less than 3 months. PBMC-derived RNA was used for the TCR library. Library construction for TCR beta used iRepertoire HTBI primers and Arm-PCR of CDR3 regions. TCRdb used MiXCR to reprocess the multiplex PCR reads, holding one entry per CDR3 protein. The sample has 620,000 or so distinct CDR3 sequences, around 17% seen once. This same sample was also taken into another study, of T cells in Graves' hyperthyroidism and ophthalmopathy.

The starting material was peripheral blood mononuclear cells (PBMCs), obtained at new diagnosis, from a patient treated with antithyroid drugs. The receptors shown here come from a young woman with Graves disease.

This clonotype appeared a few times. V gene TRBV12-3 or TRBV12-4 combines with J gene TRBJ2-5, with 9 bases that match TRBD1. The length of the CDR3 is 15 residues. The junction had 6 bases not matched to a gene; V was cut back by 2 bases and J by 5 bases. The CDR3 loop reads CASSLMTGGGETQYF. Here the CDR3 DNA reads TGTGCCAGCAGTTTAATGACAGGGGGTGGGGAGACCCAGTACTTC.

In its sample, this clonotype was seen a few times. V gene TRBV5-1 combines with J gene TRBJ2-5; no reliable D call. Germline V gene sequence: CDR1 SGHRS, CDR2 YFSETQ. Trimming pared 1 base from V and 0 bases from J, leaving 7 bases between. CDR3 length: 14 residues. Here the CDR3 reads CASSLMADQETQYF. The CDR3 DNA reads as TGCGCCAGCAGCTTGATGGCTGACCAAGAGACCCAGTACTTC.

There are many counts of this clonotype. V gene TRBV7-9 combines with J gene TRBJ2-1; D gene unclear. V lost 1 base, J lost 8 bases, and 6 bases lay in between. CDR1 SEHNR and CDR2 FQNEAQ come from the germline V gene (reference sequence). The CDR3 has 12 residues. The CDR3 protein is CASSLEAHEQFF. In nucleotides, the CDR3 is TGTGCCAGCAGCTTAGAAGCGCATGAGCAGTTCTTC.

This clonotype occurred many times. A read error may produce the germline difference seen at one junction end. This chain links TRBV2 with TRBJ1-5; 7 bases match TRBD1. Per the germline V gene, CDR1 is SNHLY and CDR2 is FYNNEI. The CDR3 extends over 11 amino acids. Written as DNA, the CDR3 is TGTGCCAGCACTCCCGGACAGGTCCACTATTTT. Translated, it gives CASTPGQVHYF.

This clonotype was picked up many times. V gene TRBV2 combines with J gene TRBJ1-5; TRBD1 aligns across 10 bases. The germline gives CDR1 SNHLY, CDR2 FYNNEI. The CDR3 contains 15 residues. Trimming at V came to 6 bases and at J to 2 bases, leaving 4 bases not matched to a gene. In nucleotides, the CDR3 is TGTGCCAGCAGGGGCGGACAGGGGGGCAATCAGCCCCAGCATTTT. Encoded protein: CASRGGQGGNQPQHF.

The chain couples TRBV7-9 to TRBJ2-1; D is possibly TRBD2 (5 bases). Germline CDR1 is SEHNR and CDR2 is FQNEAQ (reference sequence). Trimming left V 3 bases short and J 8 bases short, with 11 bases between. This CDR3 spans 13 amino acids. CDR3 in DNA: TGTGCCAGCAGCTTTCTAGCCTTCGATGAGCAGTTCTTC. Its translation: CASSFLAFDEQFF.

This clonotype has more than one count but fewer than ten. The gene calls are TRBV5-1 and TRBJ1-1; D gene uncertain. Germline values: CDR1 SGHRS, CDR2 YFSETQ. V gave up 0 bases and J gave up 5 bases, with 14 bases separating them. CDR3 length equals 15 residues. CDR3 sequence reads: CASSLESAIRTEAFF. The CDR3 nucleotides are TGCGCCAGCAGCTTGGAGTCAGCTATTCGAACTGAAGCTTTCTTT. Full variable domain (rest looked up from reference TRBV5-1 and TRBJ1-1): KAGVTQTPRYLIKTRGQQVTLSCSPISGHRSVSWYQQTPGQGLQFLFEYFSETQRNKGNFPGRFSGRQFSNSRSEMNVSTLELGDSALYLCASSLESAIRTEAFFGQGTRLTVV.

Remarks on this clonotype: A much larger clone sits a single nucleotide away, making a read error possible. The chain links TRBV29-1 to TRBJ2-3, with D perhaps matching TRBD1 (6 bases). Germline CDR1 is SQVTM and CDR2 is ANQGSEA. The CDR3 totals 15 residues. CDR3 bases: TGCAGCGTTGAAGGGACAGCGCTTAGCACAGATACGCGGTATTTT. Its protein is CSVEGTALSTDTRYF.

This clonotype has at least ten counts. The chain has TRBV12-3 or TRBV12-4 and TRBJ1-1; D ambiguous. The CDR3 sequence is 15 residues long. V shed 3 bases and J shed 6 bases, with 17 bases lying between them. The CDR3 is CASSFLETVAPEAFF. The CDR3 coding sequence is TGTGCCAGCAGTTTCCTCGAAACGGTCGCCCCTGAAGCTTTCTTT.

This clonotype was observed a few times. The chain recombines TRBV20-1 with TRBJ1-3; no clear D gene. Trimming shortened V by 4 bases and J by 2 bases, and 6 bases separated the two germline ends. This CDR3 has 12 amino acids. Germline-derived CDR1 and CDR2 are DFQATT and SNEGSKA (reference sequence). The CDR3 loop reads CSATRAGNTIYF. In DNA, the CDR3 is TGCAGTGCTACCAGAGCTGGAAACACCATATATTTT.

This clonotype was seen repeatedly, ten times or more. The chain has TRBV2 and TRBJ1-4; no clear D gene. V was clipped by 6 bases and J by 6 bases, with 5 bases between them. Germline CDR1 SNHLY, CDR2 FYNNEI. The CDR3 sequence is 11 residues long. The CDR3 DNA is TGTGCCAGCAGGGGAGATGAAAAACTGTTTTTT. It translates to CASRGDEKLFF.

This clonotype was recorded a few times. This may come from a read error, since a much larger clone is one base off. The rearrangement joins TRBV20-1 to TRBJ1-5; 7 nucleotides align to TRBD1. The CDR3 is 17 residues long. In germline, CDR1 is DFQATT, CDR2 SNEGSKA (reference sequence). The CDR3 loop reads CSAFRGTDLTGNQSQHF. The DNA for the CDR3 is TGCAGTGCTTTCAGGGGGACAGACCTTACGGGCAATCAGTCCCAGCATTTT.

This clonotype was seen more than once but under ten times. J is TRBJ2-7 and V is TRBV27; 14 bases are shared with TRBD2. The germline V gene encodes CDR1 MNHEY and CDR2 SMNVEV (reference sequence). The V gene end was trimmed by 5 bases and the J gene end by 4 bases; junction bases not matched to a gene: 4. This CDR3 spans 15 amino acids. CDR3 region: CASSVRLAGGYEQYF. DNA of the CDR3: TGTGCCAGCAGTGTCCGACTAGCGGGAGGGTACGAGCAGTACTTC.

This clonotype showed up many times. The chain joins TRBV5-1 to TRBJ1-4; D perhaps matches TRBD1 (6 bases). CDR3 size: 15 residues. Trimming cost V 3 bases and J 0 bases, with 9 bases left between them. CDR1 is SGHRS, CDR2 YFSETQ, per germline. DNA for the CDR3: TGCGCCAGCAGCTCCGAGGGGGCAACTAATGAAAAACTGTTTTTT. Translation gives CASSSEGATNEKLFF.

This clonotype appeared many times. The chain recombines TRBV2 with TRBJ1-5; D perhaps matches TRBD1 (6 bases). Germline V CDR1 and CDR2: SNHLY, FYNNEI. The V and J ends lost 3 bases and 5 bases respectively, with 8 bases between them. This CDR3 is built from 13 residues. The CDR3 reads CASSDQGYQPQHF. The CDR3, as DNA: TGTGCCAGCAGTGACCAGGGGTATCAGCCCCAGCATTTT. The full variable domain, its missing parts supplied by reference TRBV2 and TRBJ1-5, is EPEVTQTPSHQVTQMGQEVILRCVPISNHLYFYWYRQILGQKVEFLVSFYNNEISEKSEIFDDQFSVERPDGSNFTLKIRSTKLEDSAMYFCASSDQGYQPQHFGDGTRLSIL.

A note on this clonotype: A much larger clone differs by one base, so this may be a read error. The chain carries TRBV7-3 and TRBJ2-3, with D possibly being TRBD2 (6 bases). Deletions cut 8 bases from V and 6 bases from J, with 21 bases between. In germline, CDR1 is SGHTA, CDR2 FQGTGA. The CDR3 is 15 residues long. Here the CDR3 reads CASGVGTSRSDTQYF. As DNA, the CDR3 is TGTGCCAGCGGCGTGGGCACTAGCAGGAGTGATACGCAGTATTTT.

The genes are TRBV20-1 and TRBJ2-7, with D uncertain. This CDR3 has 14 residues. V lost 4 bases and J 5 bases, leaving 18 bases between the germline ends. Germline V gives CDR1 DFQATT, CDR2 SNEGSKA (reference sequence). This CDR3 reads CSATKFVSPDEQYF. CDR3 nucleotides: TGCAGTGCTACCAAGTTCGTGTCCCCTGACGAGCAGTACTTC.

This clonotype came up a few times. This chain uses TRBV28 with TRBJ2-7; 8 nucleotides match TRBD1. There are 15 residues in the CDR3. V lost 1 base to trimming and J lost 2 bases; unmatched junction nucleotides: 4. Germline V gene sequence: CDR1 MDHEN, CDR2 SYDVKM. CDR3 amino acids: CASSLFGTGAYEQYF. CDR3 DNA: TGTGCCAGCAGTTTATTCGGGACAGGAGCCTACGAGCAGTACTTC.

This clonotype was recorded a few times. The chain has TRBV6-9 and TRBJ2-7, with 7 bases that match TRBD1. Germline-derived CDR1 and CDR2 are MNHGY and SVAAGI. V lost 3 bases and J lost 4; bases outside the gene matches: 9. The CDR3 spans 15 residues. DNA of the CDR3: TGTGCCAGCAGTTACTCCATAAACAGGGGTTACGAGCAGTACTTC. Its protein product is CASSYSINRGYEQYF.